This TCR beta chain was recorded in a study of blood T cell repertoires in COVID-19. Looking at the study overall: Specimens from acute and convalescent COVID-19 originated in the United States, Italy and Spain. PBMCs, B-cell-depleted T cells, or T cells were the source of the cDNA or gDNA that made up the material.

Authors' methods: Reference gene primer amplification gave estimated nucleated cell counts. Generated by immunoSEQ multiplex PCR, the TCRdb table keeps only in-frame clones and is missing some. The V and J calls and clone size are taken from that table; D and trimming were inferred from the DNA. The repertoire holds roughly 220,000 clones, roughly 90% seen once, with roughly 2.3% in the top ten. The germline CDR1 and CDR2 sequences are SQVTM and ANQGSEA. This CDR3 is built from 12 residues. The V gene lost 3 bases and the J gene lost 0 bases, with 3 bases spanning the gap. Sequencing was carried out using peripheral blood. This receptor was obtained from a man younger than 40 who had recovered from COVID-19. The V call is TRBV29-1, the J call TRBJ2-1; D unresolved. CDR3 nucleotides: TGCAGCGTTGAGAGCTCCTACAATGAGCAGTTCTTC. It is translated as CSVESSYNEQFF.